Below, 10 T cell receptor beta chains from the same sample are listed, as sequenced in a study of Tregs in tolerant kidney transplant recipients. Sequencing used immunoSEQ multiplex PCR; TCRdb keeps in-frame clones, though not all of them. The sample holds tens of thousands of clones, more than 85% seen once. The material was CD4+ T cells from blood, obtained before the transplant. These receptors were taken from a human donor who received a combined kidney and bone marrow transplant.

The rearrangement joins TRBV2 to TRBJ2-5; perhaps TRBD1 as D (5 bases). The germline V gene encodes CDR1 SNHLY and CDR2 FYNNEI. With 7 bases removed from V and 2 bases from J, the gap between germline ends came to 11 bases. The CDR3 spans 13 residues. The CDR3 DNA follows: TGTGCCAGCAAGGGGCGGAGACAAGAGACCCAGTACTTC. Translation gives CASKGRRQETQYF.

This clone was counted once. The chain links TRBV2 to TRBJ1-4; possibly TRBD1 for D (6 bases). The V and J ends lost 7 bases and 8 bases respectively, with 23 bases between them. The CDR3 contains 16 residues. Germline V gene sequence: CDR1 SNHLY, CDR2 FYNNEI. The CDR3 spells CASTWGGAGGKEKLFF. CDR3 nucleotide sequence: TGTGCCAGCACCTGGGGGGGGGCCGGCGGAAAGGAAAAACTGTTTTTT.

The chain is built from TRBV30 and TRBJ1-1, with D hard to call. Germline values: CDR1 GTSNPN, CDR2 SVGIG (reference sequence). V was trimmed by 4 bases and J by 2 bases, leaving 11 bases between them. This CDR3 has 13 residues. CDR3 bases: TGTGCCTGGACTCAAGGAGGTAACACTGAAGCTTTCTTT. It specifies CAWTQGGNTEAFF.

V is TRBV27 and J is TRBJ1-1; weak D call: TRBD1 (5 bases). Germline CDR1 is MNHEY and CDR2 is SMNVEV (reference sequence). The CDR3 sequence is 14 residues long. With 5 bases removed from V and 4 bases from J, the gap between germline ends came to 14 bases. CDR3 loop: CASSPVREFTEAFF. The CDR3 region has the DNA TGTGCCAGCAGTCCAGTCAGGGAATTCACTGAAGCTTTCTTT.

J is TRBJ2-7 and V is TRBV27; tentatively, D is TRBD2 (6 bases). Germline lookup yields CDR1 MNHEY and CDR2 SMNVEV (reference sequence). The CDR3 is 13 amino acids. V lost 5 bases to trimming and J lost 3 bases, with 11 bases between them. The CDR3 here is CASSRGLYYEQYF. The CDR3 DNA sequence: TGTGCCAGCAGTAGGGGACTTTACTACGAGCAGTACTTC.

V usage is TRBV7-9 and J usage is TRBJ2-7, with 9 bases identical to TRBD1. The CDR3 covers 13 residues. The germline gives CDR1 SEHNR, CDR2 FQNEAQ (reference sequence). V lost 5 bases to trimming and J lost 7 bases; unmatched junction nucleotides: 6. CDR3 residues: CASSRTGEGEQYF. CDR3 DNA: TGTGCCAGCAGCCGGACAGGGGAAGGGGAGCAGTACTTC.

Concerning this clone itself: Sequence at one end of the junction differs from germline and may be a read error. This chain connects TRBV11-3 to TRBJ2-7, with a possible D match to TRBD2 (7 bases). This CDR3 is 13 amino acids long. Per the germline V gene, CDR1 is SGHNT and CDR2 is YENEEA. Here the CDR3 DNA reads TGTGCCAGCAGGTTAGGGGGGGGGAGCGAGCAGTACTTC. Encoded protein: CASRLGGGSEQYF.

The chain uses TRBV15 and TRBJ1-3; 7 bases map to TRBD1. V lost 0 bases, J lost 2 bases, and 7 bases stayed unmatched. The CDR3 spans 17 residues. The germline V gene has CDR1 LNHNV and CDR2 YYDKDF (reference sequence). For the CDR3, the DNA is TGTGCCACCAGCAGAGATCCCACAGGGGTGGCTGGAAACACCATATATTTT. Residues: CATSRDPTGVAGNTIYF.

The V call is TRBV10-3, the J call TRBJ2-1, with 10 bases fitting TRBD1. Germline lookup yields CDR1 ENHRY and CDR2 SYGVKD. The trim removed 6 bases at V and 8 bases at J, leaving 10 bases unmatched. The CDR3 totals 15 residues. The CDR3 DNA reads TGTGCCATCAGGGGACAGGGGTCATCTGGGGATGAGCAGTTCTTC. Protein: CAIRGQGSSGDEQFF.

The chain carries TRBV7-2 and TRBJ2-3; D not certain. V lost 5 bases to trimming and J lost 3 bases, with 6 bases between them. The CDR3 runs to 12 residues. CDR1 is SGHTA, CDR2 FQGNSA, per germline. This chain's CDR3 is CASSINTDTQYF. CDR3 coding DNA: TGTGCCAGCAGCATAAATACAGATACGCAGTATTTT.